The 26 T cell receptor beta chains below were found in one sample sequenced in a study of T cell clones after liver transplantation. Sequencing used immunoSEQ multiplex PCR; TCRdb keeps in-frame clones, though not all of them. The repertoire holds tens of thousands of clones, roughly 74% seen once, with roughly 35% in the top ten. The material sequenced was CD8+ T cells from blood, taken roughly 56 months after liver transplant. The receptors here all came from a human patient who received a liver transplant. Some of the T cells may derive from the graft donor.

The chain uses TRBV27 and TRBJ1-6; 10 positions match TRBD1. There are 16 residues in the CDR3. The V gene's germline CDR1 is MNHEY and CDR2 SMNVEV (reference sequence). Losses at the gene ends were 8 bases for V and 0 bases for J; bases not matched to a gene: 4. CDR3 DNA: TGTGCCAGCGGGACAGGGGCCAGCTCCTATAATTCACCCCTCCACTTT. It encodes CASGTGASSYNSPLHF.

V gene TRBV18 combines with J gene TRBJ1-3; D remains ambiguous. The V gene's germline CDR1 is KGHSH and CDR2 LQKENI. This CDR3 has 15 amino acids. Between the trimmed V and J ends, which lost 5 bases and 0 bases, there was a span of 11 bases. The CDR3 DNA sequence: TGTGCCAGCTCATCTACTGAGATCTCTGGAAACACCATATATTTT. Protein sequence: CASSSTEISGNTIYF.

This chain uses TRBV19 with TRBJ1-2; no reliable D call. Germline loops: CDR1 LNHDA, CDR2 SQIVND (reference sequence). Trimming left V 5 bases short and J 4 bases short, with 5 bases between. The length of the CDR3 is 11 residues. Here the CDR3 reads CASSWGYGYTF. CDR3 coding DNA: TGTGCCAGTAGTTGGGGCTATGGCTACACCTTC. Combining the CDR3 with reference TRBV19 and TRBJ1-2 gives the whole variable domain DGGITQSPKYLFRKEGQNVTLSCEQNLNHDAMYWYRQDPGQGLRLIYYSQIVNDFQKGDIAEGYSVSREKKESFPLTVTSAQKNPTAFYLCASSWGYGYTFGSGTRLTVV.

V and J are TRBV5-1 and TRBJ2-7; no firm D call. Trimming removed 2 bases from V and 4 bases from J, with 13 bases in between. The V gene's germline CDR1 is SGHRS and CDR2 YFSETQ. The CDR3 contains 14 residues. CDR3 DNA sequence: TGCGCCAGCAGCTTCGCTGGGAATGTATACGAGCAGTACTTC. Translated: CASSFAGNVYEQYF.

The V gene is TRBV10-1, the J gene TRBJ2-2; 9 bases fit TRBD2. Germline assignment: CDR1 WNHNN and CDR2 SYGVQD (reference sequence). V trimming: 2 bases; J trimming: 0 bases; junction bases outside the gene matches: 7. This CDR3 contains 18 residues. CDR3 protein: CASSEGVASGANTGELFF. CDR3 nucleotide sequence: TGCGCCAGCAGTGAGGGGGTGGCTAGCGGGGCGAACACCGGGGAGCTGTTTTTT.

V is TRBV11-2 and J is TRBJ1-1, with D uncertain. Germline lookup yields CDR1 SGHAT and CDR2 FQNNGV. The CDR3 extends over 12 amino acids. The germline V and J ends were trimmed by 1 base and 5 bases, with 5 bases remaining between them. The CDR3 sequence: CASSLVGTEAFF. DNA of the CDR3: TGTGCCAGCAGCTTAGTAGGAACTGAAGCTTTCTTT.

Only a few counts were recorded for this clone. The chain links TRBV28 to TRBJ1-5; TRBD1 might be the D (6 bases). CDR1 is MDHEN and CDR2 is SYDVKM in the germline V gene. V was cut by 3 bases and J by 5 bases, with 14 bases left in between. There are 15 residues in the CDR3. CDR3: CASSFRQGLDQPQHF. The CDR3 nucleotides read TGTGCCAGCAGTTTTCGGCAGGGGCTTGATCAGCCCCAGCATTTT.

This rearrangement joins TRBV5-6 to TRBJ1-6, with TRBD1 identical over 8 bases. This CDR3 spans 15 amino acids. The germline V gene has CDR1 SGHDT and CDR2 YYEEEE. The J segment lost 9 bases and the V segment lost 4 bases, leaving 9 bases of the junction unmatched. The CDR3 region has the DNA TGTGCCAGCAGCCCGCCGGGACAGGCGTCTTCACCCCTCCACTTT. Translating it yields CASSPPGQASSPLHF.

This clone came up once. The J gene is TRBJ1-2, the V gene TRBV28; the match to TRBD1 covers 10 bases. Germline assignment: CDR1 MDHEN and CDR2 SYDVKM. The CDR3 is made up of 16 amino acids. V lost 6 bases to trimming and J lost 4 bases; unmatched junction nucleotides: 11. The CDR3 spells CASSPRGQGTSYGYTF. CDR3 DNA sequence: TGTGCCAGCAGCCCGCGGGGACAGGGGACCAGCTATGGCTACACCTTC.

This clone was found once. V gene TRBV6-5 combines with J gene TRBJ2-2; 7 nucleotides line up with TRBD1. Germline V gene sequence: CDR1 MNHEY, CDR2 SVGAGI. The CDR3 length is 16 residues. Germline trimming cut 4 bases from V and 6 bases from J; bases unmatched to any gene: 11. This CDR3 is CASSSVRDSGPGELFF. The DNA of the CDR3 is TGTGCCAGCAGTTCCGTCCGGGACAGCGGCCCCGGGGAGCTGTTTTTT.

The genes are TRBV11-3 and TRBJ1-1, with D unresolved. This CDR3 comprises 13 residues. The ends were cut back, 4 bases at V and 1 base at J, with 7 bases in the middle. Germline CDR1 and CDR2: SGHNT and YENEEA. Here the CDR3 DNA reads TGTGCCAGCAGCTACACAGCGAACACTGAAGCTTTCTTT. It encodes CASSYTANTEAFF. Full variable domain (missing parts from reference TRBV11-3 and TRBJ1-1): EAGVVQSPRYKIIEKKQPVAFWCNPISGHNTLYWYLQNLGQGPELLIRYENEEAVDDSQLPKDRFSAERLKGVDSTLKIQPAELGDSAVYLCASSYTANTEAFFGQGTRLTVV.

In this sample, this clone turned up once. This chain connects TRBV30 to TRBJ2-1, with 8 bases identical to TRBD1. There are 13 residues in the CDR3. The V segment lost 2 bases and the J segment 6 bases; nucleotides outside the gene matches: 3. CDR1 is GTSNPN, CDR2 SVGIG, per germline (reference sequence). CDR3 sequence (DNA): TGTGCCTGGAGTCCCGGGACAGGCAATGAGCAGTTCTTC. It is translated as CAWSPGTGNEQFF.

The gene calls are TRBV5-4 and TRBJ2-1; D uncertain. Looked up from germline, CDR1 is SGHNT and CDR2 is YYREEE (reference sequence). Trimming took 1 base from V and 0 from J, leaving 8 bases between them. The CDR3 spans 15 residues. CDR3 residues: CASSLSRSSYNEQFF. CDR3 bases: TGTGCCAGCAGCTTGTCCCGTAGCTCCTACAATGAGCAGTTCTTC.

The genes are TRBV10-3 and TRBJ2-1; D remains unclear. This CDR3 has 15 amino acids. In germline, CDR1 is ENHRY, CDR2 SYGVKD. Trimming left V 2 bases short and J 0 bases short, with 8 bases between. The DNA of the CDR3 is TGTGCCATCAGTGAGCAAAGCCTCTCCTACAATGAGCAGTTCTTC. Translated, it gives CAISEQSLSYNEQFF.

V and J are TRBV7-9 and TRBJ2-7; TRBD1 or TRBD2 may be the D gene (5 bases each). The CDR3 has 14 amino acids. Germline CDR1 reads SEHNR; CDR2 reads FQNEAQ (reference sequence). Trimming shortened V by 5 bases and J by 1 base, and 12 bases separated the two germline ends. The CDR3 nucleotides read TGTGCCAGCAGCCCCCGGTGGGGGTCCTACGAGCAGTACTTC. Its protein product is CASSPRWGSYEQYF.

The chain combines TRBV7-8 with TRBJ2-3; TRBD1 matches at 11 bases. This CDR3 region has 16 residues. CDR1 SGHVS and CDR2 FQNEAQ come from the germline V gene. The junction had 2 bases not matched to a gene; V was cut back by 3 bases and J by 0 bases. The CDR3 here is CASSFGQGASTDTQYF. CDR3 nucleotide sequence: TGTGCCAGCAGCTTTGGACAGGGGGCAAGCACAGATACGCAGTATTTT.

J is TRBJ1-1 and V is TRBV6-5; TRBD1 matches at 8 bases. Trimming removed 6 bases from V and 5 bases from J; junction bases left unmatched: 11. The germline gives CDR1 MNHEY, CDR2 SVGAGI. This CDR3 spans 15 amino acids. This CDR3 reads CASSISGQGGTEAFF. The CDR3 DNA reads TGTGCCAGCAGCATATCAGGACAGGGCGGAACTGAAGCTTTCTTT.

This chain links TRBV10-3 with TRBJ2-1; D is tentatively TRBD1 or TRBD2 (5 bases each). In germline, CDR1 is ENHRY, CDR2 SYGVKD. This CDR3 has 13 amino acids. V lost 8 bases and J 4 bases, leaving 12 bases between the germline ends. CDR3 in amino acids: CAIVGDPYNEQFF. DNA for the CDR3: TGTGCCATCGTGGGGGACCCATACAATGAGCAGTTCTTC.

The CDR3 DNA sequence: TGTGCCAGCAGTCCTTACCGGGACAGCGCCTACGAGCAGTACTTC. Its protein product is CASSPYRDSAYEQYF. The chain couples TRBV6-1 to TRBJ2-7; TRBD1 aligns across 7 bases. The CDR3 consists of 15 residues. Germline assignment: CDR1 MNHNS and CDR2 SASEGT. Unmatched junction bases numbered 9, after V lost 5 bases and J lost 2 bases.

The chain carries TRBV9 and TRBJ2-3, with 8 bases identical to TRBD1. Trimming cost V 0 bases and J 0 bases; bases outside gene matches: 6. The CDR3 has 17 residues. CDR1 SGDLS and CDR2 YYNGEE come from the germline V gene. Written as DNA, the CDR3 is TGTGCCAGCAGCGTAGGTTGGGACAGGTCTAGCACAGATACGCAGTATTTT. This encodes CASSVGWDRSSTDTQYF.

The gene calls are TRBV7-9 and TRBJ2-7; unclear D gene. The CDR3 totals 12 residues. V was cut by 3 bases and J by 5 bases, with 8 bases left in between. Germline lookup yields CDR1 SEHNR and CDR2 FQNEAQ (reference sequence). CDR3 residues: CASSFHFNEQYF. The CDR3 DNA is TGTGCCAGCAGCTTCCACTTTAACGAGCAGTACTTC.

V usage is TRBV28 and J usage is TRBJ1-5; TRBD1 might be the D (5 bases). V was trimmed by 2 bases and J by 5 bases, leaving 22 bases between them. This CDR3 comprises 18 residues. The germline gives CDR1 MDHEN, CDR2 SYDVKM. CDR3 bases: TGTGCCAGCAGTTTAGTGGGAGGACAATGGCACGAGGATCAGCCCCAGCATTTT. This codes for CASSLVGGQWHEDQPQHF.

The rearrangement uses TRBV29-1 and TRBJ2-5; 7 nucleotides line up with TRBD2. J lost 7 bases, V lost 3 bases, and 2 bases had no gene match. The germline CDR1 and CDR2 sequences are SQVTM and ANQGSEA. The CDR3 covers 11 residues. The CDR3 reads CSVEWEGTQYF. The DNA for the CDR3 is TGCAGCGTTGAGTGGGAGGGGACCCAGTACTTC.

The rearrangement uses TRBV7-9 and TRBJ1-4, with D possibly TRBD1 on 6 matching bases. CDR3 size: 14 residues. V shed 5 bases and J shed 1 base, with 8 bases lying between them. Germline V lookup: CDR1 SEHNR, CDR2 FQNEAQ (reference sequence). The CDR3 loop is CASSLQGTNEKLFF. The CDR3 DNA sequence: TGTGCCAGCAGCCTACAGGGAACTAATGAAAAACTGTTTTTT.

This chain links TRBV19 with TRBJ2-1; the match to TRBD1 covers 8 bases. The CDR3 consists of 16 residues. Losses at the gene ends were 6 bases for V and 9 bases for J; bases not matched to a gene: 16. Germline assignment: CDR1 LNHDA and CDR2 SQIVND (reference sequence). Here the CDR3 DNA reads TGTGCCAGTAGCGCTTCCCCGGGACAGGTTCTCGGTGAGCAGTTCTTC. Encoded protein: CASSASPGQVLGEQFF. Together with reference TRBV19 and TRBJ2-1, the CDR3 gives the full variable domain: DGGITQSPKYLFRKEGQNVTLSCEQNLNHDAMYWYRQDPGQGLRLIYYSQIVNDFQKGDIAEGYSVSREKKESFPLTVTSAQKNPTAFYLCASSASPGQVLGEQFFGPGTRLTVL.

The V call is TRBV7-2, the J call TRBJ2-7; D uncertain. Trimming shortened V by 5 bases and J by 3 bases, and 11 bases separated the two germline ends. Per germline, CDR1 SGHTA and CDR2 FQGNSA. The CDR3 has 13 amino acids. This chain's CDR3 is CASSHTNLYEQYF. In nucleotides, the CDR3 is TGTGCCAGCAGCCACACTAACCTCTACGAGCAGTACTTC.